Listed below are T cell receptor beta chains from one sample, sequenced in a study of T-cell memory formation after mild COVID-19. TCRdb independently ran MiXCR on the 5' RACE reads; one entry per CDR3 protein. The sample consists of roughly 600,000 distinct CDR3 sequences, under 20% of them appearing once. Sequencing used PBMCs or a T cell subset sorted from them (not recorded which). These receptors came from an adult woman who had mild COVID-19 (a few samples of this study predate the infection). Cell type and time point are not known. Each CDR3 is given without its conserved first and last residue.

ASKGTSGENTGELF	TRBV7-2	TRBJ2-2
ASSLGDSRTDTQY	TRBV27	TRBJ2-3
ASSLGIILTGNEQF	TRBV5-6	TRBJ2-1
ASSPWEGRSYNEQF	TRBV7-3	TRBJ2-1
ASSLARDRSYEQY	TRBV12-3/TRBV12-4	TRBJ2-7
ATSDPQMTGHYGYT	TRBV24-1	TRBJ1-2
ASSEQGLYNSPLH	TRBV6-1	TRBJ1-6
ASRPGTSGYQETQY	TRBV27	TRBJ2-5
ATAPGYLASSGANVLT	TRBV6-2/TRBV6-3	TRBJ2-6
ASEYRATGELF	TRBV6-5	TRBJ2-2
SVDFRRGIYEQY	TRBV29-1	TRBJ2-7
ASSIQGSSYNEQF	TRBV6-1	TRBJ2-1
ASRRGNSNQPQH	TRBV2	TRBJ1-5
ASSLASRGGDTQY	TRBV12-3/TRBV12-4	TRBJ2-3
ASSFSETEAF	TRBV5-6	TRBJ1-1
ASSYGALNTEAF	TRBV6-5	TRBJ1-1
AMQAGNYNEQV	TRBV10-3	TRBJ2-1
ASSGTGGAANYGYT	TRBV6-1	TRBJ1-2
ASSLLTGPYNEQF	TRBV7-9	TRBJ2-1
ASSVEDGRSTDTQY	TRBV9	TRBJ2-3
ATSREKGAYEQY	TRBV15	TRBJ2-7
ASSFFASRPYEQY	TRBV7-8	TRBJ2-7
ASSQLASRDRGSSYEQY	TRBV6-2/TRBV6-3	TRBJ2-7
ASSLEASGVTEAF	TRBV5-1	TRBJ1-1
ASSRTGQNINEQF	TRBV5-1	TRBJ2-1